The source of this T cell receptor beta chain is a study of PD-L1 blockade in urothelial cancer (TCRdb year 2017). Regarding the study in general: All patients started therapy in the mid-2010s and received atezolizumab 1,200 mg intravenously every 3 weeks. Blood samples were analyzed 3 weeks after the start of treatment (second dose) and 6 weeks after the start of treatment. In the same patients who had TCR sequencing, pretreatment tumors also underwent whole exome sequencing and RNA sequencing. An exploratory multi-omic analysis was conducted of the somatic, immune and clinical correlates of response to PD-L1 blockade with atezolizumab in urothelial cancer. About nine tenths of the roughly 29 patients were males with bladder-origin urothelial cancer, and 18 of 29 reported a prior smoking history. Blood samples gave median yields of approximately 130,000 T cells and 83,000 or so unique TCRs, along with a median clonality of 0.080. Under ten patients achieved durable clinical benefit and some 21 did not. Pretreatment tumor samples, along with matched peripheral blood serially collected before and after atezolizumab treatment, were subjected to TCR sequencing. Some 30 patients had pretreatment blood TCR-seq, 24 had at least one posttreatment blood collection, and 24 had tumor TCR-seq. Durable clinical benefit was defined as progression-free survival longer than 6 months, and TCR features were also tested against progression-free and overall survival. Patients had an ECOG performance status of 0 or 1 and had received between 0 and 3 prior chemotherapy regimens.

For this chain, trimming is 5 bases at the V end and 4 bases at the J end, and the number of junction bases without a gene match is 12. Reading the germline V gene gives CDR1 LGHNT and CDR2 FRNRAP. From its cysteine to its phenylalanine, the CDR3 spans 17 amino acids. Only the CDR3 part of the read is kept: 51 bases, read in frame from the first base. Each PCR received spiked-in synthetic TCR analog templates so that absolute template abundance could be estimated from read counts. The immunoSEQ assay was used to amplify TCRbeta CDR3 regions from genomic DNA with bias-controlled V and J gene primers. Rearranged TCRbeta segments were sequenced at approximately 20X coverage. From the authors' description of their analysis: Clustering was used to correct sequencing errors, and CDR3s were annotated against IMGT to assign V, D and J genes. Downstream analyses used only productive TCRbeta rearrangements, leaving out any out-of-frame or stop-codon sequences. Clonality was computed as one minus Shannon entropy normalized by the log of the number of unique productive sequences. Clones differing between time points or between blood and tumor were identified by Fisher's exact test with Benjamini-Hochberg correction at adjusted p below 0.01. Entries here come from immuneACCESS through TCRdb and include only in-frame sequences with V and J called. Some clones fail to appear in such tables; in the studies checked, an unresolved V gene covers under half of the shortfall, and the cause of the remainder is unknown. The V and J calls and the clone size are those of that table, but D and trimming were determined from the DNA. Across this sample there are over 40,000 clones, with 70% to 90% seen only once. Roughly 2.5% of the sample is held by the ten biggest clonotypes.

The full study reports these points: A pretreatment peripheral blood TCR clonality below the median was linked to improved progression-free and overall survival. Patients with durable benefit showed greater expansion of tumor-associated TCR clones in peripheral blood 3 weeks after starting treatment (n of about 22, p = 0.022). Because of the small sample size (n ≈ 31) and the many exploratory analyses performed, the results are intended to be regarded as hypothesis-generating.

Worth noting for this clone: The antigen this receptor binds is unknown. No base quality values were provided; no much bigger clone lies one nucleotide off.

The sample's time point label is to be understood as: peripheral blood 6 weeks after treatment start. The cohort comprised nearly 30 patients with locally advanced or metastatic urothelial carcinoma treated at Memorial Sloan Kettering on a trial protocol. Peripheral blood mononuclear cells were collected pretreatment and during treatment, at between 1 and 8 total time points per patient. The Qiagen DNeasy Blood extraction kit was used to purify genomic DNA from total PBMCs and from tumor samples. PBMCs were collected pretreatment and during treatment and were isolated and stored as previously described.

This TCR was recovered from a man aged 70-80 years with urothelial cancer. In this chain, TRBV12-5 is recombined with TRBJ2-2; TRBD1 fits 8 bases in the junction. This specimen consisted of PBMCs, obtained around atezolizumab (anti-PD-L1) treatment. CDR3 protein: CASGPETGERITGELFF. The nucleotide sequence reads TGTGCTAGTGGTCCCGAGACAGGGGAACGGATCACCGGGGAGCTGTTTTTT.